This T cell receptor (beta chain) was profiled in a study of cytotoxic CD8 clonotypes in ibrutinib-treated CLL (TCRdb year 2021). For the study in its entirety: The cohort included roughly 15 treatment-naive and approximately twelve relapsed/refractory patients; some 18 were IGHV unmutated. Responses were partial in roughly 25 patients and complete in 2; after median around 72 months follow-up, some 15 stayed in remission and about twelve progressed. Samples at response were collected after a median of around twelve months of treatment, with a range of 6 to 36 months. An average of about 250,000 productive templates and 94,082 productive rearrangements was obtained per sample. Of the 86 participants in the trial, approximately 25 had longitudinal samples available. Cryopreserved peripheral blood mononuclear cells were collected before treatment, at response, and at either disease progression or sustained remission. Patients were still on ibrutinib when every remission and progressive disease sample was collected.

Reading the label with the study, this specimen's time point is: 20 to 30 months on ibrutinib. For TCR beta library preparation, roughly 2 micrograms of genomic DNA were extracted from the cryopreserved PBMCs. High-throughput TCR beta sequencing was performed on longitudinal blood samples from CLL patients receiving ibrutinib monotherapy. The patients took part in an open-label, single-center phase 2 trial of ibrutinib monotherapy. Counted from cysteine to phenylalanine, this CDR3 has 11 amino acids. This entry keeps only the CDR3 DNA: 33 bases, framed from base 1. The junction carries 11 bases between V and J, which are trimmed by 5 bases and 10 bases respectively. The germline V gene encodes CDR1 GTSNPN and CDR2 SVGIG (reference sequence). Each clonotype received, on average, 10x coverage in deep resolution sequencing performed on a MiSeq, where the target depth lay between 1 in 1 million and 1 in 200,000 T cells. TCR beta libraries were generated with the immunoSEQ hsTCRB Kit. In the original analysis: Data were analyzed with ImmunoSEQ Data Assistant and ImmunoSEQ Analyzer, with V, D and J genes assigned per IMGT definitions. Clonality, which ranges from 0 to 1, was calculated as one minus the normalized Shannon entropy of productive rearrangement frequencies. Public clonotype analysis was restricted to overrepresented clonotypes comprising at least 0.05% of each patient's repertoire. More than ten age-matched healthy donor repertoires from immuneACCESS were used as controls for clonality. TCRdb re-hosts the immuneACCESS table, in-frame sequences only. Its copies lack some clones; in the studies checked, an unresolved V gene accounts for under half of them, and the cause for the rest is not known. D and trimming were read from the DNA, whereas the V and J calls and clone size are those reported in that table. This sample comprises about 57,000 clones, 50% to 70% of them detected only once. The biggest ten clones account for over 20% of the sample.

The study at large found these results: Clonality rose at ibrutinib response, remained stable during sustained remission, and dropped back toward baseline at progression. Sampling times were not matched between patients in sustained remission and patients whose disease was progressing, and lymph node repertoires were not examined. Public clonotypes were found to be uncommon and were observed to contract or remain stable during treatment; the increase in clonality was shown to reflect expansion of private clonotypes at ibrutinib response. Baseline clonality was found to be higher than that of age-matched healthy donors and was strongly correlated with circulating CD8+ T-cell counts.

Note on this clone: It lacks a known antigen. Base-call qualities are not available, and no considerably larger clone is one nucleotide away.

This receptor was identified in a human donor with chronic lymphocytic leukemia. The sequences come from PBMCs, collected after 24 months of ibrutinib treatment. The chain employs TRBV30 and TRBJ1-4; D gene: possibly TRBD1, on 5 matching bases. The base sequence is TGTGCCTGGGGGACCTCCGGAAAACTGTTTTTT. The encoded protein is CAWGTSGKLFF.